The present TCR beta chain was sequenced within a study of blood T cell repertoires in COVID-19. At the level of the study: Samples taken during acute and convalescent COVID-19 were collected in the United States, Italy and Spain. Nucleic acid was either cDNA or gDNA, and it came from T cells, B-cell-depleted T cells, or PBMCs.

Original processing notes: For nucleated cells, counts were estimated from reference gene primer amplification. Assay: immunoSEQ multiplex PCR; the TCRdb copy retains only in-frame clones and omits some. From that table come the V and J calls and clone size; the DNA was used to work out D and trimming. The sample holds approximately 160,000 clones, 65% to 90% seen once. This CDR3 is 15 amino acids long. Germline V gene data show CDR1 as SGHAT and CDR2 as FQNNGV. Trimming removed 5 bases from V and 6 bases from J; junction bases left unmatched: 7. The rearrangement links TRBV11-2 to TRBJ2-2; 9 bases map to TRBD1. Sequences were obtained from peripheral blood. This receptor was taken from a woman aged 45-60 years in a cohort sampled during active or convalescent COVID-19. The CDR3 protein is CASSGGQGGAGELFF. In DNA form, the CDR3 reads TGTGCCAGCAGCGGGGGACAGGGAGGCGCCGGGGAGCTGTTTTTT.